These T cell receptor beta chains were read from a single sample in a study of T-cell reconstitution after alpha-beta-depleted transplantation in children. TCRdb fed the PCR reads into MiXCR, producing one record per CDR3 protein. Here the sample spans around 450,000 distinct CDR3 sequences, over 40% being singletons. Here the sequenced sample was PBMCs, taken before TCRalphabeta/CD19-depleted stem cell transplant. These TCRs come from a girl aged 2 to 9 with aplastic anemia, due to receive a stem cell transplant. CDR3s leave out the opening cysteine and the closing phenylalanine or tryptophan. A D gene is named only where the DNA matches it firmly.

j_gene: TRBJ2-3
v_gene: TRBV7-6
d_gene: -
CDR3aa: ASSLGVVPSTDTQY

j_gene: TRBJ2-7
v_gene: TRBV20-1
d_gene: -
CDR3aa: SATGTLIDKNYEQY

j_gene: TRBJ2-5
v_gene: TRBV20-1
d_gene: -
CDR3aa: SARFIEAETQY

j_gene: TRBJ2-1
v_gene: TRBV7-2
d_gene: TRBD2
CDR3aa: ASSLWTSGSEQF

j_gene: TRBJ2-7
v_gene: TRBV4-2
d_gene: -
CDR3aa: ASSRRAGRGREQY

j_gene: TRBJ1-2
v_gene: TRBV12-3/TRBV12-4
d_gene: -
CDR3aa: ASTQHQAGSYT

j_gene: TRBJ1-2
v_gene: TRBV28
d_gene: -
CDR3aa: ASSLSSASGYT

j_gene: TRBJ1-2
v_gene: TRBV5-1
d_gene: -
CDR3aa: ASSSKTNRGYT

j_gene: TRBJ1-3
v_gene: TRBV29-1
d_gene: -
CDR3aa: SVELGDTIY

j_gene: TRBJ2-2
v_gene: TRBV14
d_gene: -
CDR3aa: ASSHGFGELF

j_gene: TRBJ1-1
v_gene: TRBV20-1
d_gene: -
CDR3aa: SAMQQGSIEAF

j_gene: TRBJ1-4
v_gene: TRBV20-1
d_gene: -
CDR3aa: SVPPPGRNEKLF

j_gene: TRBJ1-1
v_gene: TRBV20-1
d_gene: -
CDR3aa: SARDPAVNQAF

j_gene: TRBJ2-1
v_gene: TRBV5-6
d_gene: -
CDR3aa: ASSPEAGEQF

j_gene: TRBJ2-5
v_gene: TRBV15
d_gene: TRBD2
CDR3aa: ATSRVPGLEETQY

j_gene: TRBJ2-3
v_gene: TRBV18
d_gene: -
CDR3aa: ASSPQGKGTDTQY

j_gene: TRBJ1-4
v_gene: TRBV20-1
d_gene: TRBD1
CDR3aa: SAKDRGATNEKLF

j_gene: TRBJ2-1
v_gene: TRBV11-2
d_gene: TRBD2
CDR3aa: ASSSYAGLGLNEQF

j_gene: TRBJ1-4
v_gene: TRBV20-1
d_gene: -
CDR3aa: SARPGTRSEKLF

j_gene: TRBJ2-1
v_gene: TRBV5-1
d_gene: -
CDR3aa: ASSLLVSGSSYNEQF

j_gene: TRBJ2-2
v_gene: TRBV27
d_gene: TRBD1
CDR3aa: ASRRTGGTGELF